This TCR beta chain appears in the sequencing data of a study of control samples from healthy donors and cancer patients. The table came from immunoSEQ multiplex PCR; TCRdb's copy has only in-frame clones and leaves some out. Of 70,000 or so clones in the sample, nearly 90% were seen once. CDR1 is LNHDA and CDR2 is SQIVND in the germline V gene (reference sequence). This CDR3 is 14 amino acids long. Trimming stripped 1 base from V and 4 bases from J, with 10 bases between. The V call is TRBV19, the J call TRBJ2-5; D may be TRBD2 (7 bases). Source material: PBMCs. The clonotype originates from a man aged 55 to 69 with lung cancer. This CDR3 is CASSIAGGGETQYF. The CDR3 region has the DNA TGTGCCAGTAGTATAGCGGGGGGCGGAGAGACCCAGTACTTC.